The clone carrying this TCR beta chain was counted between two and nine times. These data originate in a study of control samples from healthy donors and cancer patients. This table comes from immunoSEQ multiplex PCR, and its TCRdb copy is limited to in-frame clones, with some not included. The repertoire holds tens of thousands of clones, with around 90% as singletons. The V and J ends lost 4 bases and 6 bases, in that order; junction bases with no gene match: 9. Germline lookup yields CDR1 SGHNT and CDR2 YYREEE (reference sequence). The CDR3 has 15 residues. The chain employs TRBV5-4 and TRBJ2-2; the match to TRBD1 covers 7 bases. The receptor was derived from a woman in her sixties with head and neck cancer. What was sequenced was PBMCs. Here the CDR3 DNA reads TGTGCCAGCAGCCCCAGGGGGACAGTATCCGGGGAGCTGTTTTTT. Translation gives CASSPRGTVSGELFF.